This record concerns one TCR beta chain sequence. No antigen is known for it. These data are taken from a study of cytomegalovirus exposure and HLA in healthy donors. The overall study: Clustering assigned 70% to 85% of the roughly 400 genotyped donors to the Caucasian-associated ancestry cluster. Overall study findings and caveats: Rarity characterized most TCR sequences, yet some public TCRs appeared in many donors. Sequencing likely produced, as an artifact, a cluster of highly shared sequence variants.

The CDR3 extends over 15 amino acids. Germline V gene data show CDR1 as MDHEN and CDR2 as SYDVKM. Trimming shortened V by 6 bases and J by 7 bases, and 16 bases separated the two germline ends. The PCR was carried out with 60 Vbeta primers and 13 Jbeta primers. The protocol was immunoSEQ multiplex PCR, while the TCRdb copy is restricted to in-frame clones and leaves out a portion. Its table records about 32,000 clones. This clonotype originated in a female donor in good health and CMV-seronegative. V gene TRBV28 combines with J gene TRBJ1-6; TRBD1 might be the D (6 bases). The specimen sequenced was PBMCs. CDR3 bases: TGTGCCAGCAGCCAACAGGGATCATCGAATTCACCCCTCCACTTT. Amino acid sequence: CASSQQGSSNSPLHF.